Presented here are 32 T cell receptor beta chains from one specimen sequenced in a study of blood T cell repertoires in COVID-19. TCRdb's copy holds only in-frame clones and misses some; the assay was immunoSEQ multiplex PCR. The sample holds about 120,000 clones, about 88% seen once. The sequenced sample was peripheral blood. These TCRs come from a man aged 45-65 years with active COVID-19.

V gene TRBV2 combines with J gene TRBJ2-3, with D hard to call. This CDR3 contains 12 residues. In germline, CDR1 is SNHLY, CDR2 FYNNEI. V was clipped by 7 bases and J by 3 bases, with 8 bases between them. As DNA, the CDR3 is TGTGCCAGCATTCGAGTTACAGATACGCAGTATTTT. This gives the protein CASIRVTDTQYF.

A single count supports this clone. J is TRBJ2-1 and V is TRBV15; 10 nucleotides line up with TRBD2. V dropped 6 bases and J dropped 8; count of bases not matched to a gene: 10. Germline values: CDR1 LNHNV, CDR2 YYDKDF (reference sequence). The length of the CDR3 is 15 residues. The CDR3 here is CATRDLAGVGDEQFF. CDR3 DNA: TGTGCCACCAGGGATCTAGCGGGAGTTGGAGATGAGCAGTTCTTC.

The chain links TRBV6-5 to TRBJ1-3; D gene ambiguous. The germline CDR1 and CDR2 sequences are MNHEY and SVGAGI. Trimming took 10 bases from V and 0 from J, leaving 10 bases between them. This CDR3 contains 13 residues. The CDR3 region is CATQSFSGNTIYF. Written as DNA, the CDR3 is TGTGCCACACAGAGTTTCTCTGGAAACACCATATATTTT.

The chain joins TRBV6-6 to TRBJ2-7; 7 bases map to TRBD2. Germline V lookup: CDR1 MNHNY, CDR2 SVGAGI (reference sequence). V shed 5 bases and J 3 bases; nucleotides not matched to a gene: 7. The CDR3 has 14 residues. CDR3 bases: TGTGCCAGCAGTCATGGACTAGAGTTCTACGAGCAGTACGTC. Amino acids: CASSHGLEFYEQYV.

This clone was recorded only once. The chain uses TRBV3-1 (or the pseudogene TRBV3-2) and TRBJ2-2, with 10 bases identical to TRBD1. Germline lookup yields CDR1 LGHDT and CDR2 YNNKEL (reference sequence). This CDR3 is 17 amino acids long. Trimming cost V 4 bases and J 5 bases; bases outside gene matches: 10. CDR3 in amino acids: CASSPIRDRGRTGELFF. In nucleotides, the CDR3 is TGTGCCAGCAGCCCAATAAGGGACAGGGGAAGAACCGGGGAGCTGTTTTTT.

The chain links TRBV18 to TRBJ1-1, with D tentatively TRBD1 (6 bases). There are 14 residues in the CDR3. V lost 2 bases and J 2 bases, leaving 9 bases between the germline ends. The germline V gene has CDR1 KGHSH and CDR2 LQKENI. The CDR3 loop reads CASSPMTGNTEAFF. The CDR3 DNA reads TGTGCCAGCTCACCAATGACAGGAAACACTGAAGCTTTCTTT.

The rearrangement links TRBV5-6 to TRBJ2-2; TRBD2 aligns across 8 bases. Germline lookup yields CDR1 SGHDT and CDR2 YYEEEE. The CDR3 contains 15 residues. The J segment lost 6 bases and the V segment lost 3 bases, leaving 7 bases of the junction unmatched. The CDR3 is CASSWRGLVPGELFF. The CDR3 nucleotides read TGTGCCAGCAGCTGGAGGGGACTAGTCCCCGGGGAGCTGTTTTTT.

The CDR3 protein is CASSLGAYNEQFF. In DNA form, the CDR3 reads TGTGCCAGCAGCTTAGGGGCGTACAATGAGCAGTTCTTC. The chain uses TRBV11-3 and TRBJ2-1; D call uncertain. V gave up 1 base and J gave up 4 bases, with 5 bases separating them. Germline CDR1 reads SGHNT; CDR2 reads YENEEA. The CDR3 consists of 13 residues.

The genes are TRBV5-1 and TRBJ2-3, with a possible D match to TRBD2 (7 bases). This CDR3 has 16 residues. V lost 1 base, J lost 2 bases, and 14 bases lay in between. Germline CDR1 reads SGHRS; CDR2 reads YFSETQ. CDR3 DNA sequence: TGCGCCAGCAGCTTGCGGACGGGGGGCAACACAGATACGCAGTATTTT. It codes for CASSLRTGGNTDTQYF.

J is TRBJ1-2 and V is TRBV2; D possibly corresponds to TRBD1 (5 bases). CDR1 is SNHLY and CDR2 is FYNNEI in the germline V gene. The CDR3 has 12 residues. V lost 6 bases to trimming and J lost 8 bases, with 13 bases between them. CDR3: CASSSGAGGYTF. As DNA, the CDR3 is TGTGCCAGCAGCTCTGGGGCGGGAGGCTACACCTTC.

V is TRBV9 and J is TRBJ2-3; 9 bases map to TRBD2. This CDR3 contains 15 residues. Germline V gene lookup returns CDR1 SGDLS and CDR2 YYNGEE. Trimming removed 0 bases from V and 3 bases from J; junction bases left unmatched: 2. CDR3 in amino acids: CASSVVSGGTDTQYF. In DNA, the CDR3 is TGTGCCAGCAGCGTAGTTAGCGGGGGAACAGATACGCAGTATTTT. Drawing the rest from reference TRBV9 and TRBJ2-3, the complete variable domain is DSGVTQTPKHLITATGQRVTLRCSPRSGDLSVYWYQQSLDQGLQFLIQYYNGEERAKGNILERFSAQQFPDLHSELNLSSLELGDSALYFCASSVVSGGTDTQYFGPGTRLTVL.

V and J are TRBV11-2 and TRBJ2-7; weak D call: TRBD1 (6 bases). V lost 6 bases and J 4 bases, leaving 10 bases between the germline ends. Germline V gene data show CDR1 as SGHAT and CDR2 as FQNNGV. There are 12 residues in the CDR3. The CDR3 loop reads CASRFQGYEQYF. Here the CDR3 DNA reads TGTGCCAGCAGATTCCAGGGGTACGAGCAGTACTTC.

The chain links TRBV4-1 to TRBJ1-5; TRBD1 aligns across 9 bases. The CDR3 totals 15 residues. Per the germline V gene, CDR1 is MGHRA and CDR2 is YSYEKL. Trimming at V came to 3 bases and at J to 4 bases, leaving 4 bases not matched to a gene. The CDR3 is CASSQDRGANQPQHF. The CDR3 nucleotides read TGCGCCAGCAGCCAGGACAGGGGCGCGAATCAGCCCCAGCATTTT.

J is TRBJ2-7 and V is TRBV6-6, with D perhaps TRBD2 (5 bases). Germline loops: CDR1 MNHNY, CDR2 SVGAGI (reference sequence). This CDR3 region has 12 residues. V was pared by 5 bases and J by 2 bases, with 7 bases between. The CDR3 sequence: CASSGSTYEQYV. The CDR3 DNA reads TGTGCCAGCAGTGGGAGTACCTACGAGCAGTACGTC.

This rearrangement joins TRBV4-1 to TRBJ1-6; 7 bases align to TRBD1. The CDR3 spans 17 residues. The germline V gene has CDR1 MGHRA and CDR2 YSYEKL. The V segment lost 0 bases and the J segment 5 bases; nucleotides outside the gene matches: 7. In DNA form, the CDR3 reads TGCGCCAGCAGCCAAGATCCATCGACAGGGAATAATTCACCCCTCCACTTT. It codes for CASSQDPSTGNNSPLHF.

The chain uses TRBV10-3 and TRBJ1-1; tentative D call: TRBD1 (5 bases). Trimming shortened V by 4 bases and J by 4 bases, and 16 bases separated the two germline ends. CDR3 length equals 15 residues. CDR1 and CDR2 from the germline V gene are ENHRY and SYGVKD. Here the CDR3 reads CAISAAQGFSTEAFF. The CDR3 nucleotides are TGTGCCATCAGTGCCGCCCAGGGATTTAGCACTGAAGCTTTCTTT.

This CDR3 reads CASSLPGWETQYF. Here the CDR3 DNA reads TGTGCCAGCAGTTTACCCGGGTGGGAGACCCAGTACTTC. The gene calls are TRBV28 and TRBJ2-5; no reliable D call. The CDR3 consists of 13 residues. V lost 2 bases, J lost 5 bases, and 9 bases lay in between. Per germline, CDR1 MDHEN and CDR2 SYDVKM.

This clone was seen a few times. The genes are TRBV5-1 and TRBJ1-6; D remains ambiguous. The germline V gene has CDR1 SGHRS and CDR2 YFSETQ. Trimming stripped 2 bases from V and 5 bases from J, with 8 bases between. This CDR3 is built from 14 residues. The CDR3 here is CASSFSGDNSPLHF. The CDR3 coding sequence is TGCGCCAGCAGCTTTTCCGGGGATAATTCACCCCTCCACTTT.

CDR3 coding DNA: TGTGCCAGCAGTTCCCCCACCTACGAGCAGTACTTC. Protein: CASSSPTYEQYF. The genes are TRBV12-3 or TRBV12-4 and TRBJ2-7; D ambiguous. The CDR3 runs to 12 residues. Deletions cut 4 bases from V and 2 bases from J, with 6 bases between.

The chain combines TRBV25-1 with TRBJ2-7; D not certain. The ends were cut back, 8 bases at V and 1 base at J, with 9 bases in the middle. CDR1 and CDR2 from the germline V gene are MGHDK and SYGVNS. The CDR3 contains 12 residues. Written as DNA, the CDR3 is TGTGCCAGCTCCCTGAGTTCCTACGAGCAGTACTTC. Protein product: CASSLSSYEQYF.

V gene TRBV29-1 combines with J gene TRBJ2-3, with D perhaps TRBD1 (5 bases). This CDR3 has 15 amino acids. V lost 2 bases and J lost 2, with 14 bases in between. Germline V CDR1 and CDR2: SQVTM, ANQGSEA. CDR3 DNA: TGCAGCGTTGAAAAACCCCAGGGAAACACAGATACGCAGTATTTT. Translated: CSVEKPQGNTDTQYF.

The genes are TRBV18 and TRBJ2-1; 14 bases align to TRBD2. The V gene's germline CDR1 is KGHSH and CDR2 LQKENI. Germline trimming cut 2 bases from V and 3 bases from J; bases unmatched to any gene: 6. CDR3 length equals 18 residues. CDR3 sequence reads: CASSPLTSGRANYNEQFF. DNA of the CDR3: TGTGCCAGCTCACCATTGACTAGCGGGAGGGCCAACTACAATGAGCAGTTCTTC.

CDR3: CASGGGGTASSGANVLTF. The CDR3, as DNA: TGCGCCAGCGGGGGTGGAGGGACAGCAAGCTCTGGGGCCAACGTCCTGACTTTC. The chain combines TRBV5-1 with TRBJ2-6, with D possibly matching TRBD1 (7 bases). Germline V gene data show CDR1 as SGHRS and CDR2 as YFSETQ. The ends were cut back, 7 bases at V and 0 bases at J, with 20 bases in the middle. This CDR3 region has 18 residues.

The chain uses TRBV28 and TRBJ2-7, with a weak D call TRBD1 (5 bases). Germline values: CDR1 MDHEN, CDR2 SYDVKM. Trimming removed 5 bases at V and 2 bases at J, with 13 bases between. The CDR3 totals 14 residues. The CDR3 nucleotides are TGTGCCAGCAGTCCCCGGACACCTCCCTACGAGCAGTACTTC. Translating gives CASSPRTPPYEQYF.

CDR3 in DNA: TGTGCCAGCAGCCGTTACAGGGAATCCGGCTACACCTTC. Its translation: CASSRYRESGYTF. The chain couples TRBV7-9 to TRBJ1-2, with a tentative D call TRBD1 (6 bases). The CDR3 totals 13 residues. The V gene's germline CDR1 is SEHNR and CDR2 FQNEAQ (reference sequence). V lost 5 bases and J 8 bases, leaving 15 bases between the germline ends.

Of note for this clone: The junction departs from the called germline gene at one end, perhaps through a read error. The J gene is TRBJ2-1, the V gene TRBV29-1; TRBD2 aligns across 11 bases. Germline lookup yields CDR1 SQVTM and CDR2 ANQGSEA. The CDR3 length is 12 residues. In nucleotides, the CDR3 is TGCAGCGTTCGTCAGGCTAGCGGGGGGTTGGTCTTC. Its translation: CSVRQASGGLVF.

The chain combines TRBV12-3 or TRBV12-4 with TRBJ2-1, with D maybe TRBD2 (5 bases). V was cut by 1 base and J by 9 bases, with 10 bases left in between. The CDR3 has 13 residues. CDR3 residues: CASSLDRAGEQFF. The CDR3 nucleotides read TGTGCCAGCAGTTTAGATAGGGCGGGTGAGCAGTTCTTC.

This chain uses TRBV3-1 (or the pseudogene TRBV3-2) with TRBJ1-2, with D perhaps matching TRBD1 (5 bases). Germline CDR1 is LGHDT and CDR2 is YNNKEL (reference sequence). The length of the CDR3 is 15 residues. The ends were cut back, 2 bases at V and 5 bases at J, with 15 bases in the middle. The CDR3 DNA follows: TGTGCCAGCAGCCAAACGGGACTCCCGGGGTATGGCTACACCTTC. Encoded protein: CASSQTGLPGYGYTF.

The chain carries TRBV6-5 and TRBJ1-2, with no clear D. V shed 0 bases and J shed 2 bases, with 10 bases lying between them. This CDR3 comprises 15 residues. From germline, CDR1 is MNHEY and CDR2 SVGAGI. DNA for the CDR3: TGTGCCAGCAGTTACTCCCCGGCGGGGAACTATGGCTACACCTTC. Protein: CASSYSPAGNYGYTF.

This clone was counted a few times. This chain links TRBV7-8 with TRBJ2-5; 7 bases match TRBD1. Germline values: CDR1 SGHVS, CDR2 FQNEAQ. The CDR3 runs 14 residues. The junction had 2 bases not matched to a gene; V was cut back by 2 bases and J by 2 bases. CDR3 coding DNA: TGTGCCAGCAGCTTAAGGGACAGACAAGAGACCCAGTACTTC. Amino acids: CASSLRDRQETQYF.

The chain uses TRBV11-2 and TRBJ2-3; D is uncertain. V dropped 1 base and J dropped 7 bases, with 12 bases sitting between them. There are 14 residues in the CDR3. Germline CDR1 reads SGHAT; CDR2 reads FQNNGV. The CDR3 loop reads CASSLGAISNTQYF. The DNA of the CDR3 is TGTGCCAGCAGCTTAGGGGCCATATCAAATACGCAGTATTTT.

This sequence joins TRBV5-4 and TRBJ2-1; TRBD1 matches at 8 bases. The V segment lost 4 bases and the J segment 5 bases; nucleotides outside the gene matches: 8. CDR1 SGHNT and CDR2 YYREEE come from the germline V gene (reference sequence). The CDR3 runs 15 residues. This CDR3 is CASSRPRGPDNEQFF. The DNA for the CDR3 is TGTGCCAGCAGCCGACCCAGGGGGCCGGACAATGAGCAGTTCTTC.